These T cell receptor beta chains were read from a single sample in a study of blood T cells in healthy people across ages. TCRdb passed the 5' RACE reads through MiXCR, listing each CDR3 protein once. The table has about 1.1 million distinct CDR3 sequences, under 40% seen once. Sequencing used blood. Receptor source: a man in his late teens or twenties in good health. The CDR3 runs from the conserved cysteine through the conserved F or W. A D gene is named only where the DNA matches it firmly. The size of a clone is reported for some rows only, either as once, few or many, or as a class for expanded clones.

clone size	V gene	J gene	D gene	CDR3 DNA	CDR3 protein
NA	TRBV24-1	TRBJ1-2	NA	TGTGCTACCAGTGATTTGTTATCCACAGGAGTCTGTGGCTACACCTTC	CATSDLLSTGVCGYTF
few	TRBV6-1	TRBJ2-1	NA	TGTGCCAGCAGAGCGCTGAGTAGCTCCTACAATGAGCAGTTCTTC	CASRALSSSYNEQFF
few	TRBV21-1	TRBJ1-1	NA	TGTGCCAGCAGCAATCCTTTTAGGGGGAACACTGAAGCTTTCTTT	CASSNPFRGNTEAFF
few	TRBV7-8	TRBJ2-1	TRBD2	TGTGCCAGCAGCTTAGGGACACTAGCGGGGGGGCTTAATGAGCAGTTCTTC	CASSLGTLAGGLNEQFF
NA	TRBV3-1	TRBJ1-2	NA	TGTGCCAGCAGCCCAGGGATTTCCAATGGCTACACCTTC	CASSPGISNGYTF
NA	TRBV15	TRBJ1-2	NA	TGTGCCACCAGCAGAACCCCAAACAGAGTGGCTAACTATGGCTACACCTTC	CATSRTPNRVANYGYTF
few	TRBV10-3	TRBJ2-5	TRBD2	TGTGCCATCAGTGAGTCTAGCGGGGGGATCCACAATGAGCAGTACTTC	CAISESSGGIHNEQYF
NA	TRBV12-5	TRBJ2-6	NA	TGTGCTAGTGGTCCCGCAGGGGCCAACGTCCTGACTTTC	CASGPAGANVLTF
NA	TRBV20-1	TRBJ2-5	TRBD1	TGCAGTGCTGATAGGGTCGGACAGGGCCAAGAGACCCAGTACTTC	CSADRVGQGQETQYF
NA	TRBV5-5	TRBJ2-6	NA	TGTGCCAGCAGCTTACTGAACGCTGGGGCCAACGTCCTGACTTTC	CASSLLNAGANVLTF
NA	TRBV28	TRBJ1-2	NA	TGTGCCAGCAGTTTTGGGGGGGGAACCTATGGCTACACCTTC	CASSFGGGTYGYTF
NA	TRBV20-1	TRBJ1-6	NA	TGCAGTGCGCTTCAGGATAGGAATTCACCCCTCCACTTT	CSALQDRNSPLHF
NA	TRBV9	TRBJ1-2	NA	TGTGCCAGCAGCCCAAGGCCCTCCCTCGATGGTGTGGGTGGCTACACCTTC	CASSPRPSLDGVGGYTF
NA	TRBV24-1	TRBJ2-3	TRBD2	TGTGCCACCAGTGGGGCGGGGGGGAAAGATACGCAGTATTTT	CATSGAGGKDTQYF
NA	TRBV20-1	TRBJ2-3	NA	TGCAGTGCAGAGGGGGGGGGCCGGGCAGATACGCAGTATTTT	CSAEGGGRADTQYF
few	TRBV4-2	TRBJ1-5	NA	TGTGCCAGCAGCGGGGGGGAAGGCAATCAGCCCCAGCATTTT	CASSGGEGNQPQHF
NA	TRBV20-1	TRBJ1-6	TRBD1	TGCAGTGCTAGGAACAGGGGTGATTCACCCCTCCACTTT	CSARNRGDSPLHF
NA	TRBV6-5	TRBJ2-1	NA	TGTGCCAGCAGTTACTCCAAGGACTATCCCCTCCGAAATGAGCAGTTCTTC	CASSYSKDYPLRNEQFF
few	TRBV20-1	TRBJ2-3	NA	TGCAGTGCTAGAGATGGGCAGGTCACAGATACGCAGTATTTT	CSARDGQVTDTQYF
many	TRBV5-1	TRBJ2-4	NA	TGTGCCAGCAGCTTAGAAGGAAACATTCAGTACTTC	CASSLEGNIQYF
NA	TRBV9	TRBJ2-3	TRBD2	TGTGCCAGCAGGCCATTTACTAGCGGGGGGGCCAACACAGATACGCAGTATTTT	CASRPFTSGGANTDTQYF
few	TRBV12-3/TRBV12-4	TRBJ1-2	NA	TGTGCCAGCACCATACAACAGGGAAAGTATGGCTACACCTTC	CASTIQQGKYGYTF
NA	TRBV5-1	TRBJ2-1	NA	TGCGCCAGCAGGCCCCGGGGCCACAATGAGCAGTTCTTC	CASRPRGHNEQFF
many	TRBV2	TRBJ1-2	NA	TGTGCCAGCAGTGCGGGTGGGGTCAATCTCGTCTATGGCTACACCTTC	CASSAGGVNLVYGYTF
few	TRBV12-5	TRBJ2-7	TRBD2	TGTGCTAGTGGTTTGGCCGCAGCGGGGGGATACGAGCAGTACTTC	CASGLAAAGGYEQYF
few	TRBV10-3	TRBJ2-4	TRBD2	TGTGCCATCAGTGACACTCTCCTAGCGGGGGGAAACATTCAGTACTTC	CAISDTLLAGGNIQYF
many	TRBV10-3	TRBJ2-3	NA	TGTGCCATCACTGGGAGCACAGATACGCAGTATTTT	CAITGSTDTQYF
NA	TRBV20-1	TRBJ2-5	NA	TGCAGTGCTCGCCGGCCACGATACGATGAGCAGTACTTC	CSARRPRYDEQYF
few	TRBV9	TRBJ1-1	NA	TGTGCCAGCAGCGTAGCGGGGAAAGGTGAAGCTTTCTTT	CASSVAGKGEAFF
NA	TRBV5-5	TRBJ1-1	TRBD1	TGTGCCAGCAGCCCGGGACAGGGGATGACTGAAGCTTTCTTT	CASSPGQGMTEAFF
NA	TRBV11-2	TRBJ2-2	TRBD1	TGTGCCAGCAGCGACAGGGGGCGCACCGGGGAGCTGTTTTTT	CASSDRGRTGELFF
few	TRBV9	TRBJ2-1	TRBD2	TGTGCCAGCAGCCTCAGTCTGCGGGGGGGTTCCTACAATGAGCAGTTCTTC	CASSLSLRGGSYNEQFF
many	TRBV7-2	TRBJ1-2	NA	TGTGCCAGCAGTTTAGGGCTCGGCTATGGCTACACCTTC	CASSLGLGYGYTF
NA	TRBV20-1	TRBJ2-1	TRBD2	TGCAGCGAGGGGAGGGATGAGCAGTTCTTC	CSEGRDEQFF
few	TRBV6-5	TRBJ1-2	NA	TGTGCCAGCGGCGACAGGTCCCCCTATGGCTACACCTTC	CASGDRSPYGYTF
NA	TRBV12-5	TRBJ2-6	NA	TGTGCTAGTGGTTCCCGGGACCCTTTCTCTGGGGCCAACGTCCTGACTTTC	CASGSRDPFSGANVLTF
NA	TRBV7-2	TRBJ1-1	NA	TGTGCCAGCAGCTTAGCTGGCCGGGTCCTGAACACTGAAGCTTTCTTT	CASSLAGRVLNTEAFF
NA	TRBV4-1	TRBJ2-3	NA	TGCGCCAGCAGCCAAGAACCGCGGCAGGGTAAGACAGATACGCAGTATTTT	CASSQEPRQGKTDTQYF
NA	TRBV12-3/TRBV12-4	TRBJ1-1	NA	TGTGCCAGCAGTTTAGCGCAAGGGGCAGGGGACGAAGCTTTCTTT	CASSLAQGAGDEAFF
few	TRBV18	TRBJ2-3	NA	TGTGCCAGCTCACCACGGAACACGCGGGGTCTCACAGATACGCAGTATTTT	CASSPRNTRGLTDTQYF
NA	TRBV29-1	TRBJ1-2	NA	TGCAGCGTTGAACCTGGCAGGCACTATGGCTACACCTTC	CSVEPGRHYGYTF
NA	TRBV25-1	TRBJ2-7	TRBD1	TGTGCCAGCAGTGCAGATACAGGGGGCCAAGACAATGAGCAGTACTTC	CASSADTGGQDNEQYF
NA	TRBV9	TRBJ2-1	NA	TGTGCCAGCAGCGTAGCTACGGTCTTGGATGAGCAGTTCTTC	CASSVATVLDEQFF
few	TRBV7-9	TRBJ2-1	NA	TGTGCCAGCAGCTTACAGGCGGTGGATGAGCAGTTCTTC	CASSLQAVDEQFF
few	TRBV6-5	TRBJ2-1	NA	TGTGCCAGCAGTTACGACGAGGGGTGGGAGAACAATGAGCAGTTCTTC	CASSYDEGWENNEQFF
NA	TRBV27	TRBJ2-7	TRBD2	TGTGCCAGCAGTCCGGGAGGAATCGTCTACGAGCAGTACTTC	CASSPGGIVYEQYF
few	TRBV12-5	TRBJ2-1	NA	TGTGCTAGTGGTTTGGGTCCCCATGAGCAGTTCTTC	CASGLGPHEQFF
few	TRBV3-1	TRBJ2-7	TRBD1	TGTGCCAGCAGCCAAGACTGGACAGGATTCACCTACGAGCAGTACTTC	CASSQDWTGFTYEQYF
few	TRBV20-1	TRBJ2-4	TRBD1	TGCAGTGCTAGAGTAGCAGGGGGTGACATTCAGTACTTC	CSARVAGGDIQYF
few	TRBV27	TRBJ2-1	TRBD1	TGTGCCAGCAGTTTATTGGCAGGGGGCTGGTACAATGAGCAGTTCTTC	CASSLLAGGWYNEQFF
NA	TRBV5-6	TRBJ2-7	NA	TGTGCCAGCAGCTGGGGTCAGGGTGGGCACAATGAGCAGTACTTC	CASSWGQGGHNEQYF
once	TRBV20-1	TRBJ2-1	NA	TGCAGTGCTAGTAAAATGGCGGGCTACAATGAGCAGTTCTTC	CSASKMAGYNEQFF
NA	TRBV10-3	TRBJ2-7	NA	TGTGCCATCAGTCGGCCGGCTGGGAACGAGCAGTACTTC	CAISRPAGNEQYF
NA	TRBV6-2/TRBV6-3	TRBJ2-1	NA	TGTGCCAGCACGCTGAGGGGACCCTACAATGAGCAGTTCTTC	CASTLRGPYNEQFF
few	TRBV9	TRBJ2-7	NA	TGTGCCAGCAGCGTAGAGGCGGGGACCCTCTCCTACGAGCAGTACTTC	CASSVEAGTLSYEQYF
many	TRBV28	TRBJ1-6	TRBD1	TGTGCCAGCAGCTGGGACAGAGATAATTCACCCCTCCACTTT	CASSWDRDNSPLHF
NA	TRBV20-1	TRBJ2-5	NA	TGCAGTGCTAGAGATATCGGACACTACAATGAGCAGTACTTC	CSARDIGHYNEQYF
few	TRBV3-1	TRBJ2-2	TRBD2	TGTGCCAGCAGCCAGACTAGCGTGGGGAACACCGGGGAGCTGTTTTTT	CASSQTSVGNTGELFF